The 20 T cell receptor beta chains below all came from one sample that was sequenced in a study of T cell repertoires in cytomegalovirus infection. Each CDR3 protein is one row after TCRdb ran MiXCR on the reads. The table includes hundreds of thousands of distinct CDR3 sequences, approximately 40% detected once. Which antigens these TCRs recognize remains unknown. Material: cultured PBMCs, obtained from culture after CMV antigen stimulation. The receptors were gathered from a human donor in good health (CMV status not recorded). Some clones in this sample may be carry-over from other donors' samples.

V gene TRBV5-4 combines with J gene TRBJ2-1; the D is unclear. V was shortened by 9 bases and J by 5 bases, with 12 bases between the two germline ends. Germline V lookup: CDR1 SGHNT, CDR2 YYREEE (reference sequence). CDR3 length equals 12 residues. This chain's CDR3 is CATGVGHNEQFF. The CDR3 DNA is TGTGCCACCGGAGTAGGGCACAATGAGCAGTTCTTC.

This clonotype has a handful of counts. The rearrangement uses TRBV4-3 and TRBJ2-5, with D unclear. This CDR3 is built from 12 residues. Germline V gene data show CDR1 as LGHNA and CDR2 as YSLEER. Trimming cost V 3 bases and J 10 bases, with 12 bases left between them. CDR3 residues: CASSHGRRLQYF. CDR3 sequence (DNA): TGCGCCAGCAGCCACGGCCGGCGTCTCCAGTACTTC.

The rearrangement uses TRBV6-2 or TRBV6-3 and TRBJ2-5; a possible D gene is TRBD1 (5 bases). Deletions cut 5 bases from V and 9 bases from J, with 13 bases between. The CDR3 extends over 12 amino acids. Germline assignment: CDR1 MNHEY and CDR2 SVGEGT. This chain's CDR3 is CASSPGPTAQYF. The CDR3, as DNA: TGTGCCAGCAGTCCAGGGCCGACGGCCCAGTACTTC.

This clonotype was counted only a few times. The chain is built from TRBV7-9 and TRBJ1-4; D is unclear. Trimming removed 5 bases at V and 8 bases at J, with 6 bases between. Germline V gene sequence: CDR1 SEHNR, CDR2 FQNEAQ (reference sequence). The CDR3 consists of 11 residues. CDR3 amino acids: CASSAAEKLFF. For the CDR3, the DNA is TGTGCCAGCAGCGCGGCCGAAAAACTGTTTTTT. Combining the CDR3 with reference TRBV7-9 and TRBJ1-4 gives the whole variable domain DTGVSQNPRHKITKRGQNVTFRCDPISEHNRLYWYRQTLGQGPEFLTYFQNEAQLEKSRLLSDRFSAERPKGSFSTLEIQRTEQGDSAMYLCASSAAEKLFFGSGTQLSVL.

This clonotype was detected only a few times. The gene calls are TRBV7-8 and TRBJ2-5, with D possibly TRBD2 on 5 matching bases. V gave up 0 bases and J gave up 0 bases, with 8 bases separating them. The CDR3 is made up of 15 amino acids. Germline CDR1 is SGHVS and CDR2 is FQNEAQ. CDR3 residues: CASSLARADQETQYF. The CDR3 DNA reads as TGTGCCAGCAGCTTAGCGCGGGCGGACCAAGAGACCCAGTACTTC. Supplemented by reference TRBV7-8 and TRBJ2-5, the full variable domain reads GAGVSQSPRYKVAKRGQDVALRCDPISGHVSLFWYQQALGQGPEFLTYFQNEAQLDKSGLPSDRFFAERPEGSVSTLKIQRTQQEDSAVYLCASSLARADQETQYFGPGTRLLVL.

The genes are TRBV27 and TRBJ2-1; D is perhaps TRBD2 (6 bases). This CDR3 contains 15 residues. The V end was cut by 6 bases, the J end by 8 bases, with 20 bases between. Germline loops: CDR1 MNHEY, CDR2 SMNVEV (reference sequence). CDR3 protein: CASSLLRDIGDEQFF. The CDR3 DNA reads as TGTGCCAGCAGCCTCCTGCGGGATATAGGGGATGAGCAGTTCTTC.

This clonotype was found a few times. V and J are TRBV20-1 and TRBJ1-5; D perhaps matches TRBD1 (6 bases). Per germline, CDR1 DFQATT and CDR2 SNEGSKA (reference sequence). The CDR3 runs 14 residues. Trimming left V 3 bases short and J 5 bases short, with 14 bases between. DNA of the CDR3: TGCAGTGCTAGTGGTGACAGGTTCTATCAGCCCCAGCATTTT. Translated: CSASGDRFYQPQHF.

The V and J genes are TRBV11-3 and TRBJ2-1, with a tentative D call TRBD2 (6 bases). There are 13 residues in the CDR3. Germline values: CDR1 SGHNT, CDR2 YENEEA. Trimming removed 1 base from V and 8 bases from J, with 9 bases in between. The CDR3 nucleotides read TGTGCCAGCAGCTTAGGGACTAATGATGAGCAGTTCTTC. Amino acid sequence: CASSLGTNDEQFF.

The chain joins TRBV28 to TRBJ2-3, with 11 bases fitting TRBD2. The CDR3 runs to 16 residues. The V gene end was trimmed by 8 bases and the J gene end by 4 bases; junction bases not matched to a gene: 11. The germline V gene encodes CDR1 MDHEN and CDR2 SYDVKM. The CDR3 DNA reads TGTGCCAGCGTCCGGATGACTAGCGGGGCGGCAGATACGCAGTATTTT. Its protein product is CASVRMTSGAADTQYF.

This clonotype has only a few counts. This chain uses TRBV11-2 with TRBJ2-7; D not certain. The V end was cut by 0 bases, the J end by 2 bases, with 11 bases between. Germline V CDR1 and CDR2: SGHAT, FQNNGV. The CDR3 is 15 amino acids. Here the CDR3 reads CASSLEAERTYEQYF. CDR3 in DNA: TGTGCCAGCAGCTTAGAAGCAGAGAGGACCTACGAGCAGTACTTC.

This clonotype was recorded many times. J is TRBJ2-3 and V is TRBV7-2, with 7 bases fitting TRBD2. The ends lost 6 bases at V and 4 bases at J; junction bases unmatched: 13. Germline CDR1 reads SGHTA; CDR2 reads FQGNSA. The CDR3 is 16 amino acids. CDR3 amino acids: CASRHTGPGGADTQYF. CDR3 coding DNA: TGTGCCAGCAGGCATACCGGACCGGGAGGTGCAGATACGCAGTATTTT.

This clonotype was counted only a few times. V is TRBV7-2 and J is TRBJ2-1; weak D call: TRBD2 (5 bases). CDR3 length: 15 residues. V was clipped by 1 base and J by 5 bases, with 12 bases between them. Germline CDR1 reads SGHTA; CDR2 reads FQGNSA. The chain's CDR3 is CASSLGGSRNNEQFF. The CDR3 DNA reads TGTGCCAGCAGCTTAGGTGGGAGTAGGAACAATGAGCAGTTCTTC. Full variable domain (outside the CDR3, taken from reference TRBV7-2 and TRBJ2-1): GAGVSQSPSNKVTEKGKDVELRCDPISGHTALYWYRQSLGQGLEFLIYFQGNSAPDKSGLPSDRFSAERTGGSVSTLTIQRTQQEDSAVYLCASSLGGSRNNEQFFGPGTRLTVL.

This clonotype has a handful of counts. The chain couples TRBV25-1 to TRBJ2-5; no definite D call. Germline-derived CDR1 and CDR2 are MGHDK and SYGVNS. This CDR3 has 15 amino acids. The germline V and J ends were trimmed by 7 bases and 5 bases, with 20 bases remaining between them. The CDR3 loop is CASTAPGGSRETQYF. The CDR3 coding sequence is TGTGCCAGCACCGCCCCGGGTGGGTCACGGGAGACCCAGTACTTC.

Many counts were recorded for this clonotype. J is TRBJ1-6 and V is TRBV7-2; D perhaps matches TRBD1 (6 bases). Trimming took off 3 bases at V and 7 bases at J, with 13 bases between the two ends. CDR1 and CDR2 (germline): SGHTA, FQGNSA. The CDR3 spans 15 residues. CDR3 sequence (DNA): TGTGCCAGCAGCTTCGCGGGCACAGGGAATTCACCCCTCCACTTT. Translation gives CASSFAGTGNSPLHF.

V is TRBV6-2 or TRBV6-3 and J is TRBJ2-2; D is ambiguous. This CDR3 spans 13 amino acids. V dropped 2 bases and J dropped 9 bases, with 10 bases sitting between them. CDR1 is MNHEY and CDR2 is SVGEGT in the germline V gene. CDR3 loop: CASSYPQVRELFF. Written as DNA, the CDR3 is TGTGCCAGCAGTTACCCTCAAGTCCGGGAGCTGTTTTTT.

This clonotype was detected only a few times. The CDR3 region has the DNA TGTGCCAGCAGCTTACTTCCGGGGCCCCAGCATTTT. It is translated as CASSLLPGPQHF. The V and J genes are TRBV7-2 and TRBJ1-5; D is undetermined. The germline V gene has CDR1 SGHTA and CDR2 FQGNSA. This CDR3 has 12 residues. Trimming removed 2 bases from V and 9 bases from J, with 8 bases in between.

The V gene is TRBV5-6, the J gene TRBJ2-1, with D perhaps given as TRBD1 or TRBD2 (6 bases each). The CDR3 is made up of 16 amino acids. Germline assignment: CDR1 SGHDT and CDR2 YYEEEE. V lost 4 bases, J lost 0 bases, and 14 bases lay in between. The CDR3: CASSRVGGSSYNEQFF. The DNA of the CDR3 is TGTGCCAGCAGCAGAGTAGGGGGGAGCTCCTACAATGAGCAGTTCTTC.

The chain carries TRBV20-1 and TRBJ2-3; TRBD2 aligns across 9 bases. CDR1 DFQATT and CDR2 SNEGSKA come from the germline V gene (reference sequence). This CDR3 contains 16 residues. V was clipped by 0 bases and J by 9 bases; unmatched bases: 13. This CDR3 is CSARDWRGGLLNTQYF. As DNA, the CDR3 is TGCAGTGCTAGAGATTGGCGGGGGGGCCTGCTTAACACGCAGTATTTT.

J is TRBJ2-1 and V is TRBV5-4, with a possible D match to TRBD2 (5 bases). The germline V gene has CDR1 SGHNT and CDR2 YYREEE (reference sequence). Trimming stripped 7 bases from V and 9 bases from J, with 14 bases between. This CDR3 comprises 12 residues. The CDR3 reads CASRDGEGEQFF. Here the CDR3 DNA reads TGTGCCAGCCGGGATGGGGAAGGTGAGCAGTTCTTC.

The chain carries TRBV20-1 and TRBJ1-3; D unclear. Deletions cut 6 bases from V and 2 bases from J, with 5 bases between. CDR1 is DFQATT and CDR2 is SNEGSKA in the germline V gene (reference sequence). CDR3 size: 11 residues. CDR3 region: CSARAGNTIYF. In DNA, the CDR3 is TGCAGTGCCCGGGCTGGAAACACCATATATTTT.